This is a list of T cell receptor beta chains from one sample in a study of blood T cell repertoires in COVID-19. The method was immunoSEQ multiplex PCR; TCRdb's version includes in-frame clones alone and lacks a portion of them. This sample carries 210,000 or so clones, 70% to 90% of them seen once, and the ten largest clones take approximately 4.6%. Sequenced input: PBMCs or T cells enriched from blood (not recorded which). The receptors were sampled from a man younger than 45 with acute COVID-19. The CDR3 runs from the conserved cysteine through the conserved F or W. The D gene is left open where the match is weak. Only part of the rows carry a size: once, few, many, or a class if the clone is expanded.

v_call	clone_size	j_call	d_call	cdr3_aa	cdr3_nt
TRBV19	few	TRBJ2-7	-	CAPSMDSGSEQYF	TGTGCCCCCTCGATGGACTCCGGGAGCGAGCAGTACTTC
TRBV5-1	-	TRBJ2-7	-	CASSLEGHAGYEQYF	TGCGCCAGCAGCTTGGAAGGACATGCGGGGTACGAGCAGTACTTC
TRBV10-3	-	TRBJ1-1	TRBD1	CAISVGQANTEAFF	TGTGCCATCAGTGTAGGACAGGCGAACACTGAAGCTTTCTTT
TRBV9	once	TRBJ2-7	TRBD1	CASSTGQGSEQYF	TGTGCCAGCAGCACGGGACAGGGGTCCGAGCAGTACTTC
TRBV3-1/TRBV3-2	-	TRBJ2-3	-	CASSHWGGEDTQYF	TGTGCCAGCAGCCATTGGGGGGGCGAAGATACGCAGTATTTT
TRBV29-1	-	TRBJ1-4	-	CSVRRGPTNEKLFF	TGCAGCGTTCGGAGGGGACCAACTAATGAAAAACTGTTTTTT
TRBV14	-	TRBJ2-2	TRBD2	CASSQDPLAGGSNTGELFF	TGTGCCAGCAGCCAAGACCCACTAGCGGGGGGGTCGAACACCGGGGAGCTGTTTTTT
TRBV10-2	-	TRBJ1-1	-	CASSAVGVREAFF	TGCGCCAGCAGTGCCGTCGGGGTGCGTGAAGCTTTCTTT
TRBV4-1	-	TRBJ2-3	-	CASSQGADTQYF	TGCGCCAGCAGCCAAGGAGCAGATACGCAGTATTTT
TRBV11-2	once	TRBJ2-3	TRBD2	CASSPMAAGLDTDTQYF	TGTGCCAGCAGCCCAATGGCAGCGGGGCTTGACACAGATACGCAGTATTTT
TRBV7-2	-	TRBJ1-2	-	CASSHPRRAYGYTF	TGTGCCAGCAGCCACCCCCGGAGGGCCTATGGCTACACCTTC
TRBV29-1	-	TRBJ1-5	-	CSAPSGFWGQPQHF	TGCAGCGCCCCATCGGGGTTTTGGGGTCAGCCCCAGCATTTT